This TCR beta chain came from a study of OX40 agonist ivuxolimab in advanced cancers. Libraries were prepared by immunoSEQ multiplex PCR; TCRdb keeps only in-frame clonotypes and omits some of them. Of approximately 31,000 clones in the sample, 87% were seen once. CDR1 is MDHEN, CDR2 SYDVKM, per germline. Between the trimmed V and J ends, which lost 6 bases and 2 bases, there was a span of 29 bases. This CDR3 spans 19 amino acids. This clonotype originated in an adult with an advanced solid tumor such as melanoma, head and neck, liver or kidney cancer. The rearrangement joins TRBV28 to TRBJ2-7, with a possible D match to TRBD2 (6 bases). The specimen was CD4+ or CD8+ T cells sorted from blood, collected in a trial of the OX40 agonist ivuxolimab. Here the CDR3 reads CASSPPLGSGEGAPYEQYF. Here the CDR3 DNA reads TGTGCCAGCAGCCCCCCGCTAGGGTCGGGAGAGGGAGCCCCCTACGAGCAGTACTTC.